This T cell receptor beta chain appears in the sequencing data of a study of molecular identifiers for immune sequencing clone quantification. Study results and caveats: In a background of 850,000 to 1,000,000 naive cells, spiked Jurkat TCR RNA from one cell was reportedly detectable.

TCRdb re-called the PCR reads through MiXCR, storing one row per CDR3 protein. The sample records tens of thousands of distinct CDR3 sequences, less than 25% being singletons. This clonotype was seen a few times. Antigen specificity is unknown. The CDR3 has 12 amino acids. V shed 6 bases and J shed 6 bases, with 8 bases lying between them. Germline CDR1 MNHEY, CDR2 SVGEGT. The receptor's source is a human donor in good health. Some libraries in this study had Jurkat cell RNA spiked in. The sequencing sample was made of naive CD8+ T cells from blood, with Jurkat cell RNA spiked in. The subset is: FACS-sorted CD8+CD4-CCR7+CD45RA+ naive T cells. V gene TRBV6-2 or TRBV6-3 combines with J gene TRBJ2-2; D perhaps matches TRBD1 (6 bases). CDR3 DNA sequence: TGTGCCAGCAGACAGGGTGCCGGGGAGCTGTTTTTT. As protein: CASRQGAGELFF.